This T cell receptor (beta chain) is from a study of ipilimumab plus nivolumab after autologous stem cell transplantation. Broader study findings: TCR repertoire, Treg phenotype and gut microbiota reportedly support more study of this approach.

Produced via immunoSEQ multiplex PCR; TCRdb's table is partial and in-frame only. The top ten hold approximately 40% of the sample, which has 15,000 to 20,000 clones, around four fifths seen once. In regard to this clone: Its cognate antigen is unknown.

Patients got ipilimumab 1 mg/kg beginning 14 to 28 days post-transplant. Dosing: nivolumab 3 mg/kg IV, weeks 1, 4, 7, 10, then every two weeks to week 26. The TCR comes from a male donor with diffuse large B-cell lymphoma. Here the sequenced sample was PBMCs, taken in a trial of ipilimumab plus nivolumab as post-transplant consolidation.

The CDR3 spells CATSRAWTNTGELFF. The CDR3 bases are TGTGCCACCAGCAGAGCCTGGACGAACACCGGGGAGCTGTTTTTT. V usage is TRBV15 and J usage is TRBJ2-2; D call uncertain. The V gene's germline CDR1 is LNHNV and CDR2 YYDKDF (reference sequence). The CDR3 contains 15 residues. V dropped 1 base and J dropped 0 bases, with 6 bases sitting between them.